One sample yielded the 7 T cell receptor beta chains listed below, sequenced in a study of response to subunit inactivated influenza vaccine (dated 2018 in TCRdb). Library preparation was by RT-PCR. The sequencer listed for this sample is Illumina HiSeq 2500. Starting from the raw public reads, TCRdb applied fastp trimming at Q25, assembled clones with MiXCR and retained in-frame beta chains. Rows are unified per CDR3 protein, each entry keeping the most common DNA and genes. This sample lists more than 450,000 distinct CDR3 sequences; about 12% were detected once. More than 8.5% of the sample is in the top ten clones. The sample here was PBMCs from blood, taken on the day of vaccination. These receptors were obtained from a man between 50 and 59 years old who received an inactivated influenza vaccine. Donor details come from another sample of the same person, matched by shared clones.

Ten or more counts support this clonotype. The chain recombines TRBV28 with TRBJ2-7; maybe TRBD1 (5 bases). This CDR3 is built from 13 residues. Germline assignment: CDR1 MDHEN and CDR2 SYDVKM. V lost 6 bases and J 1 base, leaving 10 bases between the germline ends. CDR3 sequence reads: CASRPSGSYEQYF. CDR3 nucleotides: TGTGCCAGCAGACCGTCAGGGTCCTACGAGCAGTACTTC.

The sample holds a few counts of this clonotype. V gene TRBV2 combines with J gene TRBJ1-5; D unclear. CDR1 is SNHLY, CDR2 FYNNEI, per germline. V dropped 2 bases and J dropped 2 bases, with 10 bases sitting between them. This CDR3 comprises 15 residues. CDR3: CASSELGEGNQPQHF. In DNA, the CDR3 is TGTGCCAGCAGTGAATTGGGAGAGGGCAATCAGCCCCAGCATTTT.

The table lists this clonotype with a few counts. V and J are TRBV10-1 and TRBJ2-2; D remains ambiguous. Trimming left V 6 bases short and J 3 bases short, with 11 bases between. Germline lookup yields CDR1 WNHNN and CDR2 SYGVQD (reference sequence). This CDR3 contains 14 residues. The CDR3 DNA reads as TGCGCCAGCAGACCTCACCCCGACACCGGGGAGCTGTTTTTT. This codes for CASRPHPDTGELFF.

This clonotype was found many times. The CDR3 bases are TGCAGTGCCCCGACGGGGTTCAAGGCAGATACGCAGTATTTT. Its protein is CSAPTGFKADTQYF. This chain joins TRBV20-1 and TRBJ2-3; tentatively, D is TRBD2 (5 bases). The V and J ends lost 6 bases and 4 bases respectively, with 17 bases between them. From germline, CDR1 is DFQATT and CDR2 SNEGSKA (reference sequence). CDR3 length: 14 residues.

The rearrangement links TRBV14 to TRBJ2-3; possibly TRBD1 for D (5 bases). The CDR3 length is 16 residues. V gave up 1 base and J gave up 4 bases, with 15 bases separating them. Germline V gene sequence: CDR1 SGHDN, CDR2 FVKESK. For the CDR3, the DNA is TGTGCCAGCAGCCAAGTTCAGGGATTTACCGCAGATACGCAGTATTTT. Protein product: CASSQVQGFTADTQYF.

This clonotype was counted at least ten times. The genes are TRBV5-1 and TRBJ2-1; 8 nucleotides line up with TRBD2. Germline assignment: CDR1 SGHRS and CDR2 YFSETQ. The length of the CDR3 is 16 residues. The ends lost 4 bases at V and 4 bases at J; junction bases unmatched: 10. CDR3 in DNA: TGCGCCAGCAGCAAGATAGCGGGGAACAATTACAATGAGCAGTTCTTC. Translating it yields CASSKIAGNNYNEQFF.

This clonotype came up many times. The CDR3 sequence is CASSEMGAMSDTQYF. DNA for the CDR3: TGTGCCAGCAGTGAGATGGGCGCGATGTCAGATACGCAGTATTTT. The rearrangement joins TRBV2 to TRBJ2-3; D is ambiguous. Germline V gene data show CDR1 as SNHLY and CDR2 as FYNNEI. This CDR3 is built from 15 residues. Between the trimmed V and J ends, which lost 3 bases and 4 bases, there was a span of 14 bases.